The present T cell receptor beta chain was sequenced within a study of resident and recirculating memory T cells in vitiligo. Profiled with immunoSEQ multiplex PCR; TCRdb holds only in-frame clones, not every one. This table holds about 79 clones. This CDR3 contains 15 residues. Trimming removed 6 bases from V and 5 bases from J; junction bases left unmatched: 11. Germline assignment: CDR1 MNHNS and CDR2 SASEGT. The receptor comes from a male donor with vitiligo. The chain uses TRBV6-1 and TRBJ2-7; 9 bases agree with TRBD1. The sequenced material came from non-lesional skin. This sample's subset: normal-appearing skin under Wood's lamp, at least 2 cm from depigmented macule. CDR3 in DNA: TGTGCCAGCAGGGGCCTCGGGACAGGGCATGACGAGCAGTACTTC. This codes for CASRGLGTGHDEQYF.